This T cell receptor (beta chain) was identified during a study of shared T cell receptors in the human thymus. Some clones are missing from TCRdb's copy, which holds only in-frame ones; the method was immunoSEQ multiplex PCR. The sample has under 850,000 clones; roughly 90% are singletons. The CDR3 length is 12 residues. Looked up from germline, CDR1 is GTSNPN and CDR2 is SVGIG (reference sequence). J was trimmed by 0 bases and V by 7 bases; bases with no gene match: 3. The data also belong to a second study, concerning human thymus T cells.

The source material was thymocytes. This receptor was identified in a boy in the first two years of life with a congenital heart defect. The rearrangement uses TRBV30 and TRBJ2-7; 7 bases agree with TRBD1. The CDR3 DNA reads TGTGCCTCACGGGACAGCTCCTACGAGCAGTACTTC. It yields the protein CASRDSSYEQYF.